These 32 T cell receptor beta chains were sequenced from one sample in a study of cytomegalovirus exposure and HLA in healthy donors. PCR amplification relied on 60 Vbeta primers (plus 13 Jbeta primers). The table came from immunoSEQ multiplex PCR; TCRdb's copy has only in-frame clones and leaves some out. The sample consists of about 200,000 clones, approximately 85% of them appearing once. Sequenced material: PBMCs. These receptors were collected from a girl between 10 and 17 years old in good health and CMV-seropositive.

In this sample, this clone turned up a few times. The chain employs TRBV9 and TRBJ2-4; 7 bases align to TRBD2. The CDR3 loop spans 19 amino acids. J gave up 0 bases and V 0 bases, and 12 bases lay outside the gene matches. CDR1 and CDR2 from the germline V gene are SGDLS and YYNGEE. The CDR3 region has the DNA TGTGCCAGCAGCGTAGGCGGGGGAGAAACAGCTCTAGCCAAAAACATTCAGTACTTC. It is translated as CASSVGGGETALAKNIQYF.

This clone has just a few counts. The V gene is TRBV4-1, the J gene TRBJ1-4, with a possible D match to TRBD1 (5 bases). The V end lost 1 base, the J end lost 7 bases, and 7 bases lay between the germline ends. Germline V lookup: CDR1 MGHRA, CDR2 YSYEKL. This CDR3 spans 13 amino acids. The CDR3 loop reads CASSQGGGEKLFF. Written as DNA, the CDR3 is TGCGCCAGCAGCCAAGGGGGCGGTGAAAAACTGTTTTTT.

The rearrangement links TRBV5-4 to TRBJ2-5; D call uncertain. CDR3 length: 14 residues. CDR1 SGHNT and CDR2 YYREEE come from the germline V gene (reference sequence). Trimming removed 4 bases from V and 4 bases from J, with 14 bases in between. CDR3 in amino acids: CASSGLGAPETQYF. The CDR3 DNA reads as TGTGCCAGCAGCGGCCTAGGTGCCCCAGAGACCCAGTACTTC.

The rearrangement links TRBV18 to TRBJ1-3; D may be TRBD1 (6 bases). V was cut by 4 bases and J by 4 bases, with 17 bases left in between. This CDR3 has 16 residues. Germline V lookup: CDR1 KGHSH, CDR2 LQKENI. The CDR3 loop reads CASSQPTGTIGNTIYF. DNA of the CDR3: TGTGCCAGCTCACAACCCACCGGGACAATCGGAAACACCATATATTTT.

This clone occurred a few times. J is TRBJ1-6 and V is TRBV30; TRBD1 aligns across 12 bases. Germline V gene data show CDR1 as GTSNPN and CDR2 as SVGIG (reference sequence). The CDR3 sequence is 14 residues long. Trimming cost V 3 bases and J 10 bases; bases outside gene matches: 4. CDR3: CAWRGQGAVSPLHF. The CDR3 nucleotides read TGTGCCTGGAGGGGACAGGGGGCCGTCTCACCCCTCCACTTT.

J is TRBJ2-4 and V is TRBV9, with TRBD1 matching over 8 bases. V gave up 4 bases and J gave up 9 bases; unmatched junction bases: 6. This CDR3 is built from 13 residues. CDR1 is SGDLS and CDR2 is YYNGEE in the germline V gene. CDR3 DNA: TGTGCCAGCAGCCTGACAGGGGCAGGCATTCAGTACTTC. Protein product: CASSLTGAGIQYF. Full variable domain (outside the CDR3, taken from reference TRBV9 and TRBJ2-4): DSGVTQTPKHLITATGQRVTLRCSPRSGDLSVYWYQQSLDQGLQFLIQYYNGEERAKGNILERFSAQQFPDLHSELNLSSLELGDSALYFCASSLTGAGIQYFGAGTRLSVL.

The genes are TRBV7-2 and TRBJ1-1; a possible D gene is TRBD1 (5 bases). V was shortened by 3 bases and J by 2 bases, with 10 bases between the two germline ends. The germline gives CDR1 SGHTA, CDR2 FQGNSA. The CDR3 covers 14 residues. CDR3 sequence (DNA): TGTGCCAGCAGCTTTGCGGGACCTAACACTGAAGCTTTCTTT. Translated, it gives CASSFAGPNTEAFF.

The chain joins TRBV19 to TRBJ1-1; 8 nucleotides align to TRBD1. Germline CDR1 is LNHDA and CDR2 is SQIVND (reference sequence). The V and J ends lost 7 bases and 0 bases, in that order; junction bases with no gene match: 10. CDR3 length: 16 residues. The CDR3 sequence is CASKTGQGLMNTEAFF. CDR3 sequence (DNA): TGTGCCAGTAAAACCGGACAGGGCCTCATGAACACTGAAGCTTTCTTT.

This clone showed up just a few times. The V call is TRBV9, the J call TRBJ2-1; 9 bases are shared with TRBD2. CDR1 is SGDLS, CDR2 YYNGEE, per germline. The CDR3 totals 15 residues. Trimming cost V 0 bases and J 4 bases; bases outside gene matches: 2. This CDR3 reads CASSVGRGGYNEQFF. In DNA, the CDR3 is TGTGCCAGCAGCGTAGGGCGGGGGGGTTACAATGAGCAGTTCTTC. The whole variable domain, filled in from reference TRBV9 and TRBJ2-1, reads DSGVTQTPKHLITATGQRVTLRCSPRSGDLSVYWYQQSLDQGLQFLIQYYNGEERAKGNILERFSAQQFPDLHSELNLSSLELGDSALYFCASSVGRGGYNEQFFGPGTRLTVL.

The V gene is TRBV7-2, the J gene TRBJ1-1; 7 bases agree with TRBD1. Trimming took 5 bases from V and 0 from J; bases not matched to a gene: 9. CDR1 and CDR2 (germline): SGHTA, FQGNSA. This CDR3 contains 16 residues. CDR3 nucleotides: TGTGCCAGCAGCCCGACAGGGTATATGATGAACACTGAAGCTTTCTTT. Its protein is CASSPTGYMMNTEAFF.

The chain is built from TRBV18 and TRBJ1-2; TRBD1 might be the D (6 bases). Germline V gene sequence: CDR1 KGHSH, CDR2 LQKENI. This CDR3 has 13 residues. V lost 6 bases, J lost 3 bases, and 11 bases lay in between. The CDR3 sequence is CASSLRGYYGYTF. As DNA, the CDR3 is TGTGCCAGCTCCCTCAGGGGCTACTATGGCTACACCTTC.

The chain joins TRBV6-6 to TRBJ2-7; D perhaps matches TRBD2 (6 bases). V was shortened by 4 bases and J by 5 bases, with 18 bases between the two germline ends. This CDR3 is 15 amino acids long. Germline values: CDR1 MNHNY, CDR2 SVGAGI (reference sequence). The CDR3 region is CASSSLGTPSDEQYF. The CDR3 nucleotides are TGTGCCAGCAGTTCCCTCGGGACTCCGTCCGACGAGCAGTACTTC.

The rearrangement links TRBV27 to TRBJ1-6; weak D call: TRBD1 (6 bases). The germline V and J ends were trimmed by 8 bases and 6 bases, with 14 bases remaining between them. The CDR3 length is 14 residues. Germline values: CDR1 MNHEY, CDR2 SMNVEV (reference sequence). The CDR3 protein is CASGLRGLNSPLHF. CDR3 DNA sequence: TGTGCCAGCGGACTCAGGGGCCTTAATTCACCCCTCCACTTT.

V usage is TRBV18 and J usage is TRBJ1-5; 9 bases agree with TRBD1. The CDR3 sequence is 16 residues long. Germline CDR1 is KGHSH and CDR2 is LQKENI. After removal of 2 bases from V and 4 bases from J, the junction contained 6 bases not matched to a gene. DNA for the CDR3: TGTGCCAGCTCACCAGCCGGGACAGGGAATAATCAGCCCCAGCATTTT. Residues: CASSPAGTGNNQPQHF.

In nucleotides, the CDR3 is TGTGCCAGCTGGGGCACTCAGGGGTACGAGCAGTACTTC. Translating gives CASWGTQGYEQYF. The chain couples TRBV6-5 to TRBJ2-7; D might be TRBD1 (6 bases). The V gene lost 8 bases and the J gene lost 4 bases, with 15 bases spanning the gap. Germline assignment: CDR1 MNHEY and CDR2 SVGAGI. This CDR3 is built from 13 residues.

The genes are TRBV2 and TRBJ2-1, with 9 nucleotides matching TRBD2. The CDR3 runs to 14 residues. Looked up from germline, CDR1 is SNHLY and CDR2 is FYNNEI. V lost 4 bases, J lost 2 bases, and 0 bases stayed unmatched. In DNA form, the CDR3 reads TGTGCCAGCAGTGGGACTAGCGCCTACAATGAGCAGTTCTTC. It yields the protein CASSGTSAYNEQFF.

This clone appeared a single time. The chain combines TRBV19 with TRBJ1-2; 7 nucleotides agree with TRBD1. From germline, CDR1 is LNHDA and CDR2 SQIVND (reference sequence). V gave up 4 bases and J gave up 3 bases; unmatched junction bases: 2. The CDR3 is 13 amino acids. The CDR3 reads CASSTGQDYGYTF. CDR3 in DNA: TGTGCCAGTAGTACCGGACAGGACTATGGCTACACCTTC.

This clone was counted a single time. The CDR3 loop reads CSVTPGTGINEQYF. CDR3 DNA sequence: TGCAGCGTGACCCCCGGGACAGGGATTAACGAGCAGTACTTC. V usage is TRBV29-1 and J usage is TRBJ2-7; 9 positions agree with TRBD1. CDR3 size: 14 residues. V lost 6 bases to trimming and J lost 5 bases; unmatched junction nucleotides: 11. Per germline, CDR1 SQVTM and CDR2 ANQGSEA.

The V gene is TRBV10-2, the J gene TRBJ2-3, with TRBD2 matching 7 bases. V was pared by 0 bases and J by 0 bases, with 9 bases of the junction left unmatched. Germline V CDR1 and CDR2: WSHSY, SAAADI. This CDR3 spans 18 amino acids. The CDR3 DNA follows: TGCGCCAGCAGTGAGTCTTCGGGAGGAGATATAAGCACAGATACGCAGTATTTT. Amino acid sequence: CASSESSGGDISTDTQYF.

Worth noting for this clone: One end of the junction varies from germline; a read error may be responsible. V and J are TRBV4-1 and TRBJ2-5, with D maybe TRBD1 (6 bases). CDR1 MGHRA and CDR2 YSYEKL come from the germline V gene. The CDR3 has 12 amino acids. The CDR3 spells CASSQVSGQIHF. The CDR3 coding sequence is TGCGCCAGCAGCCAAGTGTCAGGACAGATCCACTTC.

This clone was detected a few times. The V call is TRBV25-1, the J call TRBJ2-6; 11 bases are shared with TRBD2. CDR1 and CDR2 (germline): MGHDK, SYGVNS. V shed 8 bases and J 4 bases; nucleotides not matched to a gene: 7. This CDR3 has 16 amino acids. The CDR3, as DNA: TGTGCCAGCGGCTTAGCGGGGGGGACCGGGGCCAACGTCCTGACTTTC. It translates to CASGLAGGTGANVLTF.

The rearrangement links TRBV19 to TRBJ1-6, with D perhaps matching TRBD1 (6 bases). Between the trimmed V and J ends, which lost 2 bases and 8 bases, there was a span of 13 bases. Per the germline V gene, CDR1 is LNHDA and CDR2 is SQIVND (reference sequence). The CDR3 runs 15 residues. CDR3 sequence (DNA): TGTGCCAGTAGTATAAAATCGTCAGGGGATTCACCCCTCCACTTT. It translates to CASSIKSSGDSPLHF.

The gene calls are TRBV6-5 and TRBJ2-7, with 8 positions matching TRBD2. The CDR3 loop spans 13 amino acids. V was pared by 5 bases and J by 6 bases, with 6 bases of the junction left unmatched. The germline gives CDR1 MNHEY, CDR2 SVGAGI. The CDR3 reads CASSPGLAVEQYF. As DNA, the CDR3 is TGTGCCAGCAGTCCAGGACTAGCAGTCGAGCAGTACTTC.

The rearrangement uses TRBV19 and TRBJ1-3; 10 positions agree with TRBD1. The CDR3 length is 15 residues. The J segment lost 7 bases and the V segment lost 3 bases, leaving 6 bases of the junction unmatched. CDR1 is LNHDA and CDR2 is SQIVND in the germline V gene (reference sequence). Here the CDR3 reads CASSIGQGEWNTIYF. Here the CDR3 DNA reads TGTGCCAGTAGTATCGGACAGGGGGAATGGAACACCATATATTTT.

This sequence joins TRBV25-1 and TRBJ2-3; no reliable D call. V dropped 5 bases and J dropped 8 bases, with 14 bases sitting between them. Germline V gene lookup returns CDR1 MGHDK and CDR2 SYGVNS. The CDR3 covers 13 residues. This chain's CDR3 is CASSPPSASTQYF. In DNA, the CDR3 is TGTGCCAGCAGTCCACCCAGCGCCTCTACGCAGTATTTT.

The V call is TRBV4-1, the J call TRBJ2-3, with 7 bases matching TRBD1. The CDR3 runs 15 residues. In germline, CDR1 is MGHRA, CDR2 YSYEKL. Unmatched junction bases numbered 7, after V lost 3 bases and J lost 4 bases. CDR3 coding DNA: TGCGCCAGCAGCCAGGGCGACAGGGACCCAGATACGCAGTATTTT. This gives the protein CASSQGDRDPDTQYF.

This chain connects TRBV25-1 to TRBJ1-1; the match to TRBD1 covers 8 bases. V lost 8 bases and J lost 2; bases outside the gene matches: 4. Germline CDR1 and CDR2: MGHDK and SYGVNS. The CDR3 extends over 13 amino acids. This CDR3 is CASQDRANTEAFF. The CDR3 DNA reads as TGTGCCAGCCAGGACAGGGCTAACACTGAAGCTTTCTTT.

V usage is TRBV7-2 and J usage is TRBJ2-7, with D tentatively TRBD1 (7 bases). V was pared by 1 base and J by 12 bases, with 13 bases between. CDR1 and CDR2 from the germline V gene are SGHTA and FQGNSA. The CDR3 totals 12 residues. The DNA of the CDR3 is TGTGCCAGCAGCTTAGAGGCAGGGGGGTGGTACTTC. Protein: CASSLEAGGWYF.

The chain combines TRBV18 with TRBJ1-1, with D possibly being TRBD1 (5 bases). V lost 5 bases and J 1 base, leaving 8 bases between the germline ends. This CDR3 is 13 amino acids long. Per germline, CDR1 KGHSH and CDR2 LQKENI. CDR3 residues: CASSDTGNTEAFF. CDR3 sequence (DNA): TGTGCCAGCTCAGATACAGGGAACACTGAAGCTTTCTTT.

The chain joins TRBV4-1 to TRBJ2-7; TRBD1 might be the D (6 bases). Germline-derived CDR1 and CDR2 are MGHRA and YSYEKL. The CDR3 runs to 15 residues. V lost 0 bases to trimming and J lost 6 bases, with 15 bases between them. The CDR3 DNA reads TGCGCCAGCAGCCAAGACGTGGGGGCACCCCTCGAGCAGTACTTC. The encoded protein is CASSQDVGAPLEQYF.

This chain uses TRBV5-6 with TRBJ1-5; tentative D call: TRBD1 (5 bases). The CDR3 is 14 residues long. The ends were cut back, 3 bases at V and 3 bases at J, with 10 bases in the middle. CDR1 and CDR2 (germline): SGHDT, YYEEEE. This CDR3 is CASSSDSLNQPQHF. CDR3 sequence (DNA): TGTGCCAGCAGCTCCGACAGCCTCAATCAGCCCCAGCATTTT.

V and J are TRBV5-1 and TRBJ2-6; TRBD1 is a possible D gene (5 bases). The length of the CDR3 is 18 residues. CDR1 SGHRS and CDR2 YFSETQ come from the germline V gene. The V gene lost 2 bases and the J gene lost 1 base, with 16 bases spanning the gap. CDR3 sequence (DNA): TGCGCCAGCAGCTTAGGGGTCTCTTATGCTTCTGGGGCCAACGTCCTGACTTTC. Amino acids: CASSLGVSYASGANVLTF.